The count of the clone carrying this T cell receptor (beta chain) is one. Antigen unknown. The data derive from a study of OX40 agonist ivuxolimab in advanced cancers. Measured with immunoSEQ multiplex PCR; TCRdb has only the in-frame clones, and not every one. The sample contains some 52,000 clones, approximately 87% of which appear only once. The germline gives CDR1 SNHLY, CDR2 FYNNEI. V lost 5 bases and J lost 3, with 10 bases in between. There are 14 residues in the CDR3. Systemic immunosuppression or a history of autoimmune disease excluded patients. Study-level points and caveats: Antigens targeted by the expanded peripheral T cells were not determined.

Sequencing was performed on CD4+ or CD8+ T cells sorted from blood, taken in a trial of the OX40 agonist ivuxolimab. The source of this sequence is an adult with an advanced solid tumor such as melanoma, head and neck, liver or kidney cancer. The chain couples TRBV2 to TRBJ2-2; D is unresolved. CDR3 sequence reads: CASSTDRYTGELFF. Here the CDR3 DNA reads TGTGCCAGCAGTACTGACCGGTACACCGGGGAGCTGTTTTTT.